This passage covers 8 T cell receptor beta chains from one sample sequenced in a study of STAT3 mutations in large granular lymphocyte leukemia. These TCRs are of unknown antigen specificity. Study findings and constraints: Every T-cell large granular lymphocyte leukemia patient had at least one immunodominant TCR beta clonotype.

Produced via immunoSEQ multiplex PCR; TCRdb's table is partial and in-frame only. Here the sample spans fewer than 3,000 clones, more than 60% being singletons. Sequences were obtained from peripheral blood mononuclear cells. These receptors were obtained from a man aged 60-69 years with T-cell large granular lymphocyte leukemia. Some clones in this sample may be carry-over from other donors' samples.

The genes are TRBV7-2 and TRBJ1-2, with TRBD1 identical over 10 bases. With 1 base clipped from V and 5 bases from J, the junction kept 4 bases outside the gene matches. The CDR3 spans 15 residues. Germline loops: CDR1 SGHTA, CDR2 FQGNSA. DNA for the CDR3: TGTGCCAGCAGCTTAGGACAGGGGGCGCGGTATGGCTACACCTTC. Residues: CASSLGQGARYGYTF.

J is TRBJ2-4 and V is TRBV5-6, with 8 bases fitting TRBD1. V lost 7 bases, J lost 8 bases, and 11 bases stayed unmatched. The germline V gene encodes CDR1 SGHDT and CDR2 YYEEEE. The CDR3 is made up of 14 amino acids. The CDR3, as DNA: TGTGCCAGCTCCTACCGGGACAGGAGGTACATTCAGTACTTC. This translates into CASSYRDRRYIQYF.

The chain couples TRBV15 to TRBJ1-6, with 8 nucleotides matching TRBD1. Germline CDR1 and CDR2: LNHNV and YYDKDF (reference sequence). This CDR3 has 14 residues. The V segment lost 6 bases and the J segment 9 bases; nucleotides outside the gene matches: 7. The CDR3 sequence is CATRPGQASSPLHF. DNA for the CDR3: TGTGCCACCAGACCGGGACAGGCCTCTTCACCCCTCCACTTT.

The chain links TRBV30 to TRBJ1-1; D possibly corresponds to TRBD1 (6 bases). CDR1 is GTSNPN, CDR2 SVGIG, per germline (reference sequence). V gave up 7 bases and J gave up 1 base, with 10 bases separating them. This CDR3 comprises 12 residues. The CDR3 DNA reads as TGTGCCTCGCACAGGGCGAACACTGAAGCTTTCTTT. Its protein product is CASHRANTEAFF.

The chain employs TRBV18 and TRBJ2-1, with TRBD1 matching 7 bases. Germline lookup yields CDR1 KGHSH and CDR2 LQKENI. J gave up 7 bases and V 5 bases, and 11 bases lay outside the gene matches. This CDR3 is 15 amino acids long. The CDR3 is CASSVQQGRGNEQFF. Here the CDR3 DNA reads TGTGCCAGCTCAGTCCAACAGGGGAGAGGTAATGAGCAGTTCTTC. The variable domain in full, completed from reference TRBV18 and TRBJ2-1, reads NAGVMQNPRHLVRRRGQEARLRCSPMKGHSHVYWYRQLPEEGLKFMVYLQKENIIDESGMPKERFSAEFPKEGPSILRIQQVVRGDSAAYFCASSVQQGRGNEQFFGPGTRLTVL.

The table lists this clone with a few counts. In DNA form, the CDR3 reads TGCGCCAGCAGCTTGGTCATCTCCGAGCAGTACGTC. It yields the protein CASSLVISEQYV. This chain uses TRBV5-1 with TRBJ2-7; D is ambiguous. CDR1 and CDR2 (germline): SGHRS, YFSETQ. V lost 0 bases and J lost 6, with 7 bases in between. CDR3 size: 12 residues.

The chain employs TRBV18 and TRBJ1-5; TRBD1 might be the D (5 bases). CDR1 is KGHSH, CDR2 LQKENI, per germline. Deletions cut 6 bases from V and 0 bases from J, with 12 bases between. The CDR3 totals 15 residues. As DNA, the CDR3 is TGTGCCAGCTCGCCGATGGGGGATAGCAATCAGCCCCAGCATTTT. Amino acid sequence: CASSPMGDSNQPQHF.

The chain carries TRBV5-1 and TRBJ1-1, with D possibly being TRBD1 (6 bases). V lost 2 bases and J lost 4, with 15 bases in between. CDR1 is SGHRS, CDR2 YFSETQ, per germline. CDR3 length equals 15 residues. The CDR3: CASSFQEGGRTEAFF. The CDR3 nucleotides read TGCGCCAGCAGCTTTCAGGAGGGGGGGCGCACTGAAGCTTTCTTT.